Below, 6 T cell receptor beta chains from the same sample are listed, as sequenced in a study of T cell changes during pregnancy in multiple sclerosis. Clones were sequenced by immunoSEQ multiplex PCR, and TCRdb holds only the in-frame ones, with some missing. The sample has some 100,000 clones; over 80% are singletons. Specimen: peripheral blood, collected after pregnancy. The receptor set was obtained from a female donor with multiple sclerosis, enrolled in a pregnancy study.

The chain couples TRBV19 to TRBJ1-5; D is undetermined. This CDR3 region has 14 residues. V lost 4 bases, J lost 3 bases, and 10 bases lay in between. Germline CDR1 LNHDA, CDR2 SQIVND (reference sequence). The CDR3 loop is CASSSNGDNQPQHF. The CDR3 DNA reads as TGTGCCAGTAGTAGTAACGGGGACAATCAGCCCCAGCATTTT.

The V gene is TRBV19, the J gene TRBJ2-6; D perhaps matches TRBD2 (6 bases). With 5 bases removed from V and 2 bases from J, the gap between germline ends came to 13 bases. Per the germline V gene, CDR1 is LNHDA and CDR2 is SQIVND (reference sequence). CDR3 length: 16 residues. The CDR3 reads CASSWSGGAGANVLTF. CDR3 coding DNA: TGTGCCAGTAGTTGGAGTGGAGGGGCTGGGGCCAACGTCCTGACTTTC.

The chain is built from TRBV10-3 and TRBJ1-5, with D perhaps TRBD1 (5 bases). Trimming took off 7 bases at V and 3 bases at J, with 10 bases between the two ends. The CDR3 runs 13 residues. Germline assignment: CDR1 ENHRY and CDR2 SYGVKD. The CDR3 DNA follows: TGTGCCATCAATAAGGACATCAATCAGCCCCAGCATTTT. This gives the protein CAINKDINQPQHF.

The CDR3 sequence is CASSLDFGGGGTGELFF. The DNA of the CDR3 is TGTGCCAGCAGCTTAGATTTCGGGGGTGGTGGCACCGGGGAGCTGTTTTTT. This chain connects TRBV7-8 to TRBJ2-2; TRBD2 is a possible D gene (6 bases). Trimming took off 1 base at V and 4 bases at J, with 16 bases between the two ends. CDR1 SGHVS and CDR2 FQNEAQ come from the germline V gene. The CDR3 spans 17 residues.

The genes are TRBV29-1 and TRBJ2-3; 8 bases align to TRBD1. J was trimmed by 3 bases and V by 6 bases; bases with no gene match: 11. CDR3 size: 15 residues. Germline V lookup: CDR1 SQVTM, CDR2 ANQGSEA. CDR3 DNA: TGCAGCGTCGTCCGACAGGGGACGTCTACAGATACGCAGTATTTT. This encodes CSVVRQGTSTDTQYF.

The rearrangement uses TRBV7-8 and TRBJ2-7, with a weak D call TRBD2 (5 bases). Germline CDR1 is SGHVS and CDR2 is FQNEAQ. The CDR3 runs 14 residues. V lost 1 base, J lost 3 bases, and 10 bases lay in between. The CDR3 region is CASSLGQEVYEQYF. The CDR3 nucleotides are TGTGCCAGCAGCTTAGGGCAGGAGGTCTACGAGCAGTACTTC.